Listed here are 30 T cell receptor beta chains from one sample, sequenced in a study of blood T cell repertoires in COVID-19. Only in-frame clones appear in the TCRdb table, and some are missing; sequencing was by immunoSEQ multiplex PCR. The table lists approximately 200,000 clones, 85% of them singletons. The specimen was peripheral blood. The origin of the receptors is a man aged 40-49 years with acute or convalescent COVID-19.

The chain recombines TRBV5-1 with TRBJ1-5, with D possibly being TRBD1 (5 bases). CDR1 and CDR2 (germline): SGHRS, YFSETQ. The CDR3 totals 14 residues. V dropped 0 bases and J dropped 3 bases, with 7 bases sitting between them. CDR3 loop: CASSLGGVNQPQHF. Here the CDR3 DNA reads TGCGCCAGCAGCTTGGGGGGCGTCAATCAGCCCCAGCATTTT.

The rearrangement joins TRBV5-8 to TRBJ1-5, with D unclear. V was pared by 2 bases and J by 7 bases, with 10 bases between. Germline values: CDR1 SGHTS, CDR2 YDEGEE. The CDR3 is 13 amino acids. CDR3 residues: CASSFNRYQPQHF. Here the CDR3 DNA reads TGTGCCAGCAGCTTCAACAGATACCAGCCCCAGCATTTT. The full variable domain, its missing parts supplied by reference TRBV5-8 and TRBJ1-5, is EAGVTQSPTHLIKTRGQQATLRCSPISGHTSVYWYQQALGLGLQFLLWYDEGEERNRGNFPPRFSGRQFPNYSSELNVNALELEDSALYLCASSFNRYQPQHFGDGTRLSIL.

Comment on this clone: The germline gene is not matched at one end of the junction; a read error may be the cause. The chain links TRBV13 to TRBJ1-2, with 10 bases fitting TRBD1. The CDR3 totals 19 residues. Germline loops: CDR1 PRHDT, CDR2 FYEKMQ (reference sequence). The CDR3 nucleotides read TGTGCCAGCAGCTTACGTCCCGGGACAGGGGCGACGAATTACTATGACTACACCTTC. Translated: CASSLRPGTGATNYYDYTF.

V gene TRBV11-3 combines with J gene TRBJ2-7; 8 nucleotides match TRBD1. The CDR3 spans 14 residues. CDR1 and CDR2 (germline): SGHNT, YENEEA. J lost 3 bases, V lost 3 bases, and 4 bases had no gene match. The CDR3 here is CASSFGQGGYEQYF. CDR3 sequence (DNA): TGTGCCAGCAGCTTCGGACAGGGAGGCTACGAGCAGTACTTC.

This chain uses TRBV29-1 with TRBJ1-2, with a tentative D call TRBD1 (6 bases). In germline, CDR1 is SQVTM, CDR2 ANQGSEA. V was trimmed by 4 bases and J by 0 bases, leaving 9 bases between them. This CDR3 has 13 residues. The CDR3 reads CSVGTGTNYGYTF. For the CDR3, the DNA is TGCAGCGTTGGAACAGGGACTAACTATGGCTACACCTTC.

The count of this clone is one. The chain links TRBV27 to TRBJ1-1, with 9 bases that match TRBD1. The CDR3 covers 14 residues. Germline V lookup: CDR1 MNHEY, CDR2 SMNVEV (reference sequence). V trimming: 6 bases; J trimming: 4 bases; junction bases outside the gene matches: 6. CDR3 protein: CASSFTGGITEAFF. CDR3 nucleotides: TGTGCCAGCAGCTTTACAGGGGGCATCACTGAAGCTTTCTTT.

This chain links TRBV2 with TRBJ1-2, with TRBD1 matching over 8 bases. The trim removed 7 bases at V and 7 bases at J, leaving 8 bases unmatched. Germline CDR1 reads SNHLY; CDR2 reads FYNNEI. This CDR3 comprises 13 residues. The CDR3: CASTLAGGSGYTF. The CDR3 DNA sequence: TGTGCCAGCACTCTTGCAGGGGGCTCTGGCTACACCTTC.

The rearrangement links TRBV7-2 to TRBJ1-1; TRBD1 might be the D (5 bases). This CDR3 is built from 12 residues. Deletions cut 5 bases from V and 6 bases from J, with 10 bases between. The germline CDR1 and CDR2 sequences are SGHTA and FQGNSA. In nucleotides, the CDR3 is TGTGCCAGCAGCCTCACAGGCCCTGAAGCTTTCTTT. Translating gives CASSLTGPEAFF.

This clone has only one observation. J is TRBJ1-1 and V is TRBV30; D not resolved. In germline, CDR1 is GTSNPN, CDR2 SVGIG (reference sequence). The V and J ends lost 2 bases and 4 bases respectively, with 14 bases between them. The CDR3 is 14 amino acids. CDR3 sequence (DNA): TGTGCCTGGAGTCGTGAGGGAGGGAGCACTGAAGCTTTCTTT. Translating it yields CAWSREGGSTEAFF. Drawing the rest from reference TRBV30 and TRBJ1-1, the complete variable domain is SQTIHQWPATLVQPVGSPLSLECTVEGTSNPNLYWYRQAAGRGLQLLFYSVGIGQISSEVPQNLSASRPQDRQFILSSKKLLLSDSGFYLCAWSREGGSTEAFFGQGTRLTVV.

CDR3: CASSNQGGAGGGYTF. For the CDR3, the DNA is TGCGCCAGCAGTAACCAAGGGGGCGCTGGAGGTGGCTACACCTTC. This rearrangement joins TRBV4-1 to TRBJ1-2; 7 bases fit TRBD1. The CDR3 is made up of 15 amino acids. V shed 6 bases and J 7 bases; nucleotides not matched to a gene: 14. Germline V gene sequence: CDR1 MGHRA, CDR2 YSYEKL.

The chain combines TRBV2 with TRBJ1-1; TRBD1 aligns across 10 bases. The CDR3 is 12 residues long. Germline-derived CDR1 and CDR2 are SNHLY and FYNNEI. V gave up 6 bases and J gave up 11 bases; unmatched junction bases: 6. DNA for the CDR3: TGTGCCAGCAGGACAGGGGGCCGTAGGGCTTTCTTT. This encodes CASRTGGRRAFF.

V gene TRBV6-5 combines with J gene TRBJ1-1; unclear D gene. CDR1 MNHEY and CDR2 SVGAGI come from the germline V gene. With 2 bases removed from V and 6 bases from J, the gap between germline ends came to 10 bases. The length of the CDR3 is 13 residues. The DNA of the CDR3 is TGTGCCAGCAGTTACGCGGCCCTAGCTGAAGCTTTCTTT. The encoded protein is CASSYAALAEAFF.

V is TRBV30 and J is TRBJ2-5; D is possibly TRBD2 (6 bases). With 2 bases removed from V and 12 bases from J, the gap between germline ends came to 13 bases. There are 11 residues in the CDR3. Looked up from germline, CDR1 is GTSNPN and CDR2 is SVGIG (reference sequence). The CDR3, as DNA: TGTGCCTGGAGTCCGGGGGAAGCGAAGTACTTC. This gives the protein CAWSPGEAKYF.

The rearrangement links TRBV10-1 to TRBJ2-1; 9 bases are a match to TRBD2. The V and J ends lost 2 bases and 3 bases, in that order; junction bases with no gene match: 8. Germline V gene data show CDR1 as WNHNN and CDR2 as SYGVQD (reference sequence). The CDR3 spans 17 residues. CDR3 loop: CASSEQAGGDLYNEQFF. CDR3 nucleotide sequence: TGCGCCAGCAGTGAGCAGGCGGGGGGGGACCTCTACAATGAGCAGTTCTTC.

The chain carries TRBV2 and TRBJ2-1; 7 bases fit TRBD2. Germline V gene lookup returns CDR1 SNHLY and CDR2 FYNNEI. CDR3 length equals 11 residues. Trimming took 5 bases from V and 12 from J; bases not matched to a gene: 4. This CDR3 reads CASSLTGGQFF. CDR3 sequence (DNA): TGTGCCAGCAGTCTTACGGGGGGGCAGTTCTTC.

The rearrangement links TRBV25-1 to TRBJ2-2; D might be TRBD1 (6 bases). The CDR3 is 14 amino acids. Germline assignment: CDR1 MGHDK and CDR2 SYGVNS. Trimming removed 2 bases from V and 6 bases from J, with 10 bases in between. CDR3 bases: TGTGCCAGCAGTGAACGGACAGTTCCCGGGGAGCTGTTTTTT. Its translation is CASSERTVPGELFF. The full variable domain, with the rest looked up from reference TRBV25-1 and TRBJ2-2, is EADIYQTPRYLVIGTGKKITLECSQTMGHDKMYWYQQDPGMELHLIHYSYGVNSTEKGDLSSESTVSRIRTEHFPLTLESARPSHTSQYLCASSERTVPGELFFGEGSRLTVL.

The chain employs TRBV5-6 and TRBJ2-1; D is unresolved. The V end was cut by 1 base, the J end by 2 bases, with 16 bases between. Per the germline V gene, CDR1 is SGHDT and CDR2 is YYEEEE. The CDR3 runs to 17 residues. The CDR3 DNA sequence: TGTGCCAGCAGCTTGTGGGTAGCCCACTCGACCTACAATGAGCAGTTCTTC. Protein: CASSLWVAHSTYNEQFF. Looking up the rest from reference TRBV5-6 and TRBJ2-1 gives the full variable domain: DAGVTQSPTHLIKTRGQQVTLRCSPKSGHDTVSWYQQALGQGPQFIFQYYEEEERQRGNFPDRFSGHQFPNYSSELNVNALLLGDSALYLCASSLWVAHSTYNEQFFGPGTRLTVL.

This clone was counted between two and nine times. The rearrangement joins TRBV30 to TRBJ2-4, with 9 nucleotides matching TRBD2. CDR1 GTSNPN and CDR2 SVGIG come from the germline V gene (reference sequence). CDR3 length equals 14 residues. Trimming took 0 bases from V and 9 from J; bases not matched to a gene: 6. Here the CDR3 DNA reads TGTGCCTGGAGTGTTGCGCGGGGGGGAGTCATTCAGTACTTC. It translates to CAWSVARGGVIQYF.

The J gene is TRBJ2-1, the V gene TRBV2; 9 bases are shared with TRBD2. Per germline, CDR1 SNHLY and CDR2 FYNNEI. CDR3 length: 16 amino acids. Trimming removed 3 bases from V and 7 bases from J; junction bases left unmatched: 10. DNA for the CDR3: TGTGCCAGCAGTGAGCGGCTAGCGGGGAGCGAGAATGAGCAGTTCTTC. It encodes CASSERLAGSENEQFF.

The rearrangement links TRBV3-1 (or the pseudogene TRBV3-2) to TRBJ1-2; the match to TRBD1 covers 9 bases. With V trimmed by 3 bases and J by 2 bases, 4 bases remained unmatched. There are 15 residues in the CDR3. Germline V gene lookup returns CDR1 LGHDT and CDR2 YNNKEL (reference sequence). The CDR3 DNA reads TGTGCCAGCAGCCAGCCCGGACAGGGGAACTATGGCTACACCTTC. This encodes CASSQPGQGNYGYTF.

The V and J genes are TRBV7-9 and TRBJ1-4, with 7 positions matching TRBD1. This CDR3 region has 15 residues. Germline values: CDR1 SEHNR, CDR2 FQNEAQ (reference sequence). V shed 2 bases, J shed 3 bases, and the junction held 3 bases outside the gene matches. The CDR3 coding sequence is TGTGCCAGCAGCTTAACCGGGACAGCTAATGAAAAACTGTTTTTT. It encodes CASSLTGTANEKLFF. Full variable domain (remainder filled in from reference TRBV7-9 and TRBJ1-4): DTGVSQNPRHKITKRGQNVTFRCDPISEHNRLYWYRQTLGQGPEFLTYFQNEAQLEKSRLLSDRFSAERPKGSFSTLEIQRTEQGDSAMYLCASSLTGTANEKLFFGSGTQLSVL.

The rearrangement links TRBV11-2 to TRBJ2-3, with 12 bases that match TRBD2. The CDR3 loop spans 15 amino acids. Germline trimming cut 6 bases from V and 5 bases from J; bases unmatched to any gene: 6. Germline CDR1 SGHAT, CDR2 FQNNGV. This CDR3 is CASSLAGGPRDTQYF. The CDR3 DNA reads as TGTGCCAGCAGTCTAGCGGGGGGGCCGAGAGATACGCAGTATTTT.

A single count supports this clone. CDR3 nucleotide sequence: TGTGCCAGCAGCCTGACTAGTCCCGGGGAGCTGTTTTTT. It specifies CASSLTSPGELFF. This rearrangement joins TRBV2 to TRBJ2-2; perhaps TRBD2 as D (6 bases). V shed 6 bases and J shed 6 bases, with 11 bases lying between them. Germline CDR1 and CDR2: SNHLY and FYNNEI. The CDR3 runs 13 residues.

The V gene is TRBV6-1, the J gene TRBJ2-7; possibly TRBD1 for D (5 bases). CDR3 length: 14 amino acids. V was trimmed by 6 bases and J by 5 bases, leaving 17 bases between them. The germline V gene has CDR1 MNHNS and CDR2 SASEGT. The DNA for the CDR3 is TGTGCCAGCAGCAAACCAGGGAACGGTCACGAGCAGTACTTC. Translated, it gives CASSKPGNGHEQYF.

The V and J genes are TRBV7-3 and TRBJ2-2, with 10 nucleotides matching TRBD1. CDR1 is SGHTA and CDR2 is FQGTGA in the germline V gene. Trimming cost V 2 bases and J 4 bases; bases outside gene matches: 13. The CDR3 has 19 residues. CDR3 bases: TGTGCCAGCAGCTTATACGGGACAGGGGTCTTCTCGTCCACCGGGGAGCTGTTTTTT. Translated: CASSLYGTGVFSSTGELFF.

In its sample, this clone was seen a few times. The chain has TRBV29-1 and TRBJ2-2; 7 bases align to TRBD1. Germline lookup yields CDR1 SQVTM and CDR2 ANQGSEA. V dropped 4 bases and J dropped 6; count of bases not matched to a gene: 5. This CDR3 contains 13 residues. CDR3 amino acids: CSVAQGDSGELFF. The CDR3 DNA reads TGCAGCGTTGCGCAGGGGGATTCCGGGGAGCTGTTTTTT.

The chain has TRBV12-3 or TRBV12-4 and TRBJ1-1; D is perhaps TRBD1 (5 bases). This CDR3 is 11 amino acids long. V was trimmed by 6 bases and J by 12 bases, leaving 14 bases between them. CDR3 sequence: CASRAREETFF. The CDR3 DNA sequence: TGTGCCAGCAGGGCCAGGGAGGAGACTTTCTTT.

CDR3 residues: CASSLSGATLPGEQYF. DNA of the CDR3: TGCGCCAGCAGCCTTTCTGGGGCAACCCTCCCGGGCGAGCAGTACTTC. The rearrangement links TRBV4-1 to TRBJ2-7, with TRBD1 as a possible D gene (5 bases). The germline CDR1 and CDR2 sequences are MGHRA and YSYEKL. Trimming pared 4 bases from V and 6 bases from J, leaving 22 bases between. This CDR3 comprises 16 residues.

V and J are TRBV7-2 and TRBJ2-3; TRBD2 agrees at 8 bases. Germline CDR1 and CDR2: SGHTA and FQGNSA. CDR3 length: 16 residues. Germline trimming cut 5 bases from V and 2 bases from J; bases unmatched to any gene: 9. The CDR3 loop reads CASSVNLAGNTDTQYF. In DNA, the CDR3 is TGTGCCAGCAGCGTAAATTTAGCGGGGAACACAGATACGCAGTATTTT.

The V and J genes are TRBV2 and TRBJ1-1, with D possibly matching TRBD1 (6 bases). There are 15 residues in the CDR3. Per germline, CDR1 SNHLY and CDR2 FYNNEI. Trimming cost V 4 bases and J 5 bases, with 17 bases left between them. Written as DNA, the CDR3 is TGTGCCAGCAGTGTCGGGGAACAGGGCAGGACTGAAGCTTTCTTT. This encodes CASSVGEQGRTEAFF.